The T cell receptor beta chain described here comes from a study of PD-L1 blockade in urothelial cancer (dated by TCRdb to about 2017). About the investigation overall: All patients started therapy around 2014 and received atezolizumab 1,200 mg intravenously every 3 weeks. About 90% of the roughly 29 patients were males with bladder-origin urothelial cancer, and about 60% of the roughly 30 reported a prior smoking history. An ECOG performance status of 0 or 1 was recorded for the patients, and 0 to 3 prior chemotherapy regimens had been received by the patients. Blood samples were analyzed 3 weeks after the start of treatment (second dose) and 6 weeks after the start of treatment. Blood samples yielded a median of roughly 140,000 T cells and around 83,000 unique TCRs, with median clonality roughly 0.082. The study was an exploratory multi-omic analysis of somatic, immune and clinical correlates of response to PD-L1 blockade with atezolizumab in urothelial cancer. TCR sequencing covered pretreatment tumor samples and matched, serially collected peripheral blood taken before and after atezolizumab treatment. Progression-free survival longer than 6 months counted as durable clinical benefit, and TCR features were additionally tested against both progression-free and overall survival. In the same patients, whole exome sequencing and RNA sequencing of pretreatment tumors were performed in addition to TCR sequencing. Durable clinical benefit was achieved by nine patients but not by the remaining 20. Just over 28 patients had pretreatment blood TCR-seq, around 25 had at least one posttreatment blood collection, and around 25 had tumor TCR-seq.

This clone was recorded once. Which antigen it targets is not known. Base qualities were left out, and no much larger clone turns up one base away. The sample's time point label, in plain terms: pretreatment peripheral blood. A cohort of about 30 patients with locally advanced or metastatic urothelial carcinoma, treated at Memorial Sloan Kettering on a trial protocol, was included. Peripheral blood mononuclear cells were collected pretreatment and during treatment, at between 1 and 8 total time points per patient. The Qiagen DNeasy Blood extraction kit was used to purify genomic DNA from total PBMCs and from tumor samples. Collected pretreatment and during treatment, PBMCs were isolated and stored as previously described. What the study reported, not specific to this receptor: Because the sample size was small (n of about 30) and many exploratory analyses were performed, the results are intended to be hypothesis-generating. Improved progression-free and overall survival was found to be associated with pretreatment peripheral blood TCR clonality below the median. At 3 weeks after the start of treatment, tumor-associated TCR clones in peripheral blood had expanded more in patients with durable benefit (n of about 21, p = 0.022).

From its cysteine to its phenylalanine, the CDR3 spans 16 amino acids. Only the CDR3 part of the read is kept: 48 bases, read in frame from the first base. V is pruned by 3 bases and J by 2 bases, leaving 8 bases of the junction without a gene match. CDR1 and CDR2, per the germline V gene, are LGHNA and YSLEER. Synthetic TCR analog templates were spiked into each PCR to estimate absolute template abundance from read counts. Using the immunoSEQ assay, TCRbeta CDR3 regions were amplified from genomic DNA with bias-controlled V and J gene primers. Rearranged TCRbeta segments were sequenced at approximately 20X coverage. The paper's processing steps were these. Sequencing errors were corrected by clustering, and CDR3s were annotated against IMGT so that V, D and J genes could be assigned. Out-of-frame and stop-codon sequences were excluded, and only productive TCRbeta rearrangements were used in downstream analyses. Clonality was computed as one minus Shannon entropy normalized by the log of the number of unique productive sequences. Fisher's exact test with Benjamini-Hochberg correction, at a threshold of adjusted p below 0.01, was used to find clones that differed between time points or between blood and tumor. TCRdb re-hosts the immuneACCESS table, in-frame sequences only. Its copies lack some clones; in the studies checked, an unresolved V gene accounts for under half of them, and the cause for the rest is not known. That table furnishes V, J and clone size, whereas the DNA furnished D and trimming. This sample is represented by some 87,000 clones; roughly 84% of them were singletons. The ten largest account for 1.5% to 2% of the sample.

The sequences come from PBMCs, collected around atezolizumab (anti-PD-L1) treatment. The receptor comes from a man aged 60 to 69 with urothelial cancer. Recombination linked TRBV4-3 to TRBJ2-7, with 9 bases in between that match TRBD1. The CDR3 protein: CASSHPLRDRAYEQYF. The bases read TGCGCCAGCAGCCACCCCCTCCGGGACAGGGCCTACGAGCAGTACTTC.